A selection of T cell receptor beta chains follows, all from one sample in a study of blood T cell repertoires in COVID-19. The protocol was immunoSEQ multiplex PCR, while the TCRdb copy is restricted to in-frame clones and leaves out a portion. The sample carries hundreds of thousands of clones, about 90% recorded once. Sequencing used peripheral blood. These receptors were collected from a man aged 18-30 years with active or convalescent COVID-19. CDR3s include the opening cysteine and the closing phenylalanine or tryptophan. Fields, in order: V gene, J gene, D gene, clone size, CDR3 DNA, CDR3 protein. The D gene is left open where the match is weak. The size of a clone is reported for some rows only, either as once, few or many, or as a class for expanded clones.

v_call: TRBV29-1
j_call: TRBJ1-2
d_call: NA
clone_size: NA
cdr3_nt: TGCAGCGTTGAACAGTTCGGGAACGGCTACACCTTC
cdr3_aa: CSVEQFGNGYTF

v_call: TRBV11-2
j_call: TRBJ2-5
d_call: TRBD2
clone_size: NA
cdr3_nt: TGTGCCAGCAACCAAGCGGGAGCGGGGGTTCCCCAGTACTTC
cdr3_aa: CASNQAGAGVPQYF

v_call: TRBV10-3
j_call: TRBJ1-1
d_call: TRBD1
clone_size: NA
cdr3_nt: TGTGCCATCAAGAGGCAGGGGGATATGAACACTGAAGCTTTCTTT
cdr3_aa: CAIKRQGDMNTEAFF

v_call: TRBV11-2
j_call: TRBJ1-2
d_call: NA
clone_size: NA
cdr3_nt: TGTGCCAGCAGCAGCAGGGATAGCTATGGCTACACCTTC
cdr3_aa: CASSSRDSYGYTF

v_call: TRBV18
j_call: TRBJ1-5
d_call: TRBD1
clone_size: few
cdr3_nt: TGTGCCAGCTCACCATCGGACAGGGGACAAAGCAATCAGCCCCAGCATTTT
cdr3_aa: CASSPSDRGQSNQPQHF

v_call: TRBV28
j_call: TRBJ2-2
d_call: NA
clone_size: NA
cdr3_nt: TGTGCCAGCAGGTCGCGGCTCCTCCAGGGTAACGGGGAGCTGTTTTTT
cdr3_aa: CASRSRLLQGNGELFF

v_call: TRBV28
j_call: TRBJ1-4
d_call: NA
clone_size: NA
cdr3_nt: TGTGCCAGCAGTTTATATGCAGTAGGGGCCGCAAGAGGAAAACTGTTTTTT
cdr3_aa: CASSLYAVGAARGKLFF

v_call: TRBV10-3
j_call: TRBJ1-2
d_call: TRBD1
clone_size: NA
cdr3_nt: TGTGCCATCAGTACAACCGGGACAGGGGACTATGGCTACACCTTC
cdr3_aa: CAISTTGTGDYGYTF

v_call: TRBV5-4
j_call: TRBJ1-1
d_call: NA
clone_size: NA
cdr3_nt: TGTGCCAGCAGCTTGGGAGGGCCAGTGAACACTGAAGCTTTCTTT
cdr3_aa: CASSLGGPVNTEAFF

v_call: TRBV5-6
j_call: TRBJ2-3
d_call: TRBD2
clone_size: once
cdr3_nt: TGTGCCAGCAGCTTGGGCAGGACTAGCGGTTACACAGATACGCAGTATTTT
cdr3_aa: CASSLGRTSGYTDTQYF

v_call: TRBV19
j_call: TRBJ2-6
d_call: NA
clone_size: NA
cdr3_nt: TGTGCCAGTAGTATCCGCGTCCTTGGGGCCAACGTCCTGACTTTC
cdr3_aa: CASSIRVLGANVLTF

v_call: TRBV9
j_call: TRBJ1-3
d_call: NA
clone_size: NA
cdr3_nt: TGTGCCAGCAGCATCTTTACAGGGTTCTCTGGAAACACCATATATTTT
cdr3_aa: CASSIFTGFSGNTIYF

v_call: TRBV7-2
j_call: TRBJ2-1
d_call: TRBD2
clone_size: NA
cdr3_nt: TGTGCCAGCAGCCCAGGACTAGCGGGAGCTAACGAGCAGTTCTTC
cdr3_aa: CASSPGLAGANEQFF

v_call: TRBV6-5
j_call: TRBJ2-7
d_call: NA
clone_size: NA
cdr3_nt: TGTGCCAGCAGTTACCAGACAGGAGCCTACGAGCAGTACTTC
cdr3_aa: CASSYQTGAYEQYF

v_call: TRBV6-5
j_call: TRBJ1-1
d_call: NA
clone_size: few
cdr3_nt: TGTGCCAGCAGTTATGGTGGGGGAGGGTACACTGAAGCTTTCTTT
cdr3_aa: CASSYGGGGYTEAFF

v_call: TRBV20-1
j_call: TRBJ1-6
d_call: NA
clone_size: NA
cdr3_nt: TGCAGTGCGAGGGAAAATTCACCCCTCCACTTT
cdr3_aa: CSARENSPLHF

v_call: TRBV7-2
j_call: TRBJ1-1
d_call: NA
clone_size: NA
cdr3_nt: TGTGCCAGCAGCCCGGTACGGGGGGGTAGTACCGGCGCTGAAGCTTTCTTT
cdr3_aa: CASSPVRGGSTGAEAFF

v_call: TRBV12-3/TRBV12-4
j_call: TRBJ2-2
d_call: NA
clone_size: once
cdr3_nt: TGTGCCAGCAGTTTCCCCCAGTCCGGGGAGCTGTTTTTT
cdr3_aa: CASSFPQSGELFF

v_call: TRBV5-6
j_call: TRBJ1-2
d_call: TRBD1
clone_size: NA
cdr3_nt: TGTGCCAGCAGCACCGGGACAGGGAGTTATGGCTACACCTTC
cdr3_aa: CASSTGTGSYGYTF

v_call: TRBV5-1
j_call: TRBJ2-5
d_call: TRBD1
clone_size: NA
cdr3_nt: TGCGCCAGCAGCCGCCGGACAGGGGGGACCCAGTACTTC
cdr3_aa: CASSRRTGGTQYF

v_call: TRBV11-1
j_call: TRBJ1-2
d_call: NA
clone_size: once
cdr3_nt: TGTGCCAGCAGACCCCGGACAGATAACTATGGCTACACCTTC
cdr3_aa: CASRPRTDNYGYTF

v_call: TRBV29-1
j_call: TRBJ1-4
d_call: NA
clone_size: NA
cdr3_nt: TGCAGCGTCCGGAGTGGGGAGACTAATGAAAAACTGTTTTTT
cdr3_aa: CSVRSGETNEKLFF

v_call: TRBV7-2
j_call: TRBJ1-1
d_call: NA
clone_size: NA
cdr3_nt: TGTGCCAGCAGCTTGGGGCAGGTGAACACTGAAGCTTTCTTT
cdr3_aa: CASSLGQVNTEAFF

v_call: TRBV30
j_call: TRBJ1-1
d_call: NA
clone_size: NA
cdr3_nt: TGTGCCTGGCGCGGGGTTCGTGGCACTGAAGCTTTCTTT
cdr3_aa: CAWRGVRGTEAFF

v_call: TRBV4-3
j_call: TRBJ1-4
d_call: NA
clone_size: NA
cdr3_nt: TGCGCCAGCAGCCAAGCAGGCCGCGGGACGAATTGGGAAAAACTGTTTTTT
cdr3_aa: CASSQAGRGTNWEKLFF

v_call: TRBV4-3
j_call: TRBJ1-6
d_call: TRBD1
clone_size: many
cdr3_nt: TGCGCCAGCAGCCAAGGACAGGGGCCTGTCCGGAGGTCACCCCTCCACTTT
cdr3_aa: CASSQGQGPVRRSPLHF

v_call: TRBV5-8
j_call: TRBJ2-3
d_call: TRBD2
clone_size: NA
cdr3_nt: TGTGCCAGCAGCTCCCTAGCGGGATCCGGAGATACGCAGTATTTT
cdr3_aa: CASSSLAGSGDTQYF

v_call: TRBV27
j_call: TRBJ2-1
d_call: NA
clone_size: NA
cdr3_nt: TGTGCCACCGGGAGAGGGTCCTACAATGAGCAGTTCTTC
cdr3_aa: CATGRGSYNEQFF

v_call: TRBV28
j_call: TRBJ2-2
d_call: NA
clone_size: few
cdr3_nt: TGTGCCAGCACCTCCCCGGTCACCGGGGAGCTGTTTTTT
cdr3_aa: CASTSPVTGELFF

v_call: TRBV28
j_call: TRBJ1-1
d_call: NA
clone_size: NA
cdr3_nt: TGTGCCAGCAGAAAGGGGAAGGATGAAGCTTTCTTT
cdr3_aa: CASRKGKDEAFF

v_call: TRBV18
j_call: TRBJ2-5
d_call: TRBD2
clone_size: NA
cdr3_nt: TGTGCCAGCTCATCGGAGCGGGGGGCAGGCAGTGAGACCCAGTACTTC
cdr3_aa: CASSSERGAGSETQYF

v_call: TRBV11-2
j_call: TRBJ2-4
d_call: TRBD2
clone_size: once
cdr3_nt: TGTGCCAGCAGATTTAGCCCGACTAGCCAGGCCAAAAACATTCAGTACTTC
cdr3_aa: CASRFSPTSQAKNIQYF

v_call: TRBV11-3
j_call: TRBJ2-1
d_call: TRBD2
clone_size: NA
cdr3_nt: TGTGCCAGCAGCTCCACTAGCGGGAGGGCCCTTTACTACAATGAGCAGTTCTTC
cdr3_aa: CASSSTSGRALYYNEQFF

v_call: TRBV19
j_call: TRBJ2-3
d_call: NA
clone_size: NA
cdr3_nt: TGTGCCAGTAGGAGGGGGACGAGCACAGATACGCAGTATTTT
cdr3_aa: CASRRGTSTDTQYF

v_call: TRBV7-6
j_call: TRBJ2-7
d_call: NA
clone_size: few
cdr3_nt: TGTGCCAGCAGCCGGACGGGGTACGAGCAGTACTTC
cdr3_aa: CASSRTGYEQYF

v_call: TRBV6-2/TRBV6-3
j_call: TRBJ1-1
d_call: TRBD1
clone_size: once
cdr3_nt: TGTGCCAGCAGTCATAACAGGGGCTACACTGAAGCTTTCTTT
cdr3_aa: CASSHNRGYTEAFF

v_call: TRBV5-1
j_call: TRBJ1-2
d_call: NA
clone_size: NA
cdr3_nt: TGCGCCAGCAGCCGGGCAGGGGATTATGGCTACACCTTC
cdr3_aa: CASSRAGDYGYTF

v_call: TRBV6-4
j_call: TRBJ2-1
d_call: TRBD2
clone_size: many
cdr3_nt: TGTGCCAGCAGTGACGAGACTAGCGGGAGCAATGAGCAGTTCTTC
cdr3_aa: CASSDETSGSNEQFF

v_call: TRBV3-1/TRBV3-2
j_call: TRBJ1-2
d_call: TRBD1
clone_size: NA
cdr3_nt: TGTGCCAGCAGCCTTTATGACAGGGGGCACGGCTACACCTTC
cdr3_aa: CASSLYDRGHGYTF

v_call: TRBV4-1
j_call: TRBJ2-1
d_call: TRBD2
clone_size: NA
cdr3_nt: TGCGCCAGCAGCCAAGATCAGCCTAGCGGGGGGATTAATGAGCAGTTCTTC
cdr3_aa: CASSQDQPSGGINEQFF

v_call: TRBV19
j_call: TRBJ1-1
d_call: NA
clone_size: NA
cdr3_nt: TGTGCCAGTAGTCATGGGACATCGAACACTGAAGCTTTCTTT
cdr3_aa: CASSHGTSNTEAFF

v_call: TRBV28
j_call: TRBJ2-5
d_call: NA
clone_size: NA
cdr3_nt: TGTGCCAGCAGCTCCCCCGGGAACCAAGAGACCCAGTACTTC
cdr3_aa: CASSSPGNQETQYF

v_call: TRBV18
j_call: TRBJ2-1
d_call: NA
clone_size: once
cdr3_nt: TGTGCCAGCTCACCCGAAGGGACACTTGAGTTCTTC
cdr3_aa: CASSPEGTLEFF

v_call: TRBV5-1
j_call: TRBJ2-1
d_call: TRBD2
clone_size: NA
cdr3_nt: TGCGCCAGCACCCGACTAGCGGGATCTGGTAATGAGCAGTTCTTC
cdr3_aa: CASTRLAGSGNEQFF